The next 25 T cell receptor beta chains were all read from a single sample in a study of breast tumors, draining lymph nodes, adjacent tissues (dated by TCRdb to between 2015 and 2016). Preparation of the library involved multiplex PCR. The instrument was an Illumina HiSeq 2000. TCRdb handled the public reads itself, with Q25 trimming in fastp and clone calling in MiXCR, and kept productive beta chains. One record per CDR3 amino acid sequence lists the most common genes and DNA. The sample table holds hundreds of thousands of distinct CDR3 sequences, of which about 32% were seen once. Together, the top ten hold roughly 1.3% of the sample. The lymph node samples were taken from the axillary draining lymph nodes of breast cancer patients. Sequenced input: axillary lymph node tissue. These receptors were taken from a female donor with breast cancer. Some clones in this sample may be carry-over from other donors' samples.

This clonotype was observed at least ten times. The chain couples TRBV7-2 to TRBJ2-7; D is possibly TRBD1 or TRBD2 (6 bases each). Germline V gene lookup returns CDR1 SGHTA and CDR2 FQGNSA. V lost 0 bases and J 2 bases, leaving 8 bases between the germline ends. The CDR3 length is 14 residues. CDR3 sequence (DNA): TGTGCCAGCAGCTTAGCAGGGGGGACCTACGAGCAGTACTTC. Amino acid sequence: CASSLAGGTYEQYF.

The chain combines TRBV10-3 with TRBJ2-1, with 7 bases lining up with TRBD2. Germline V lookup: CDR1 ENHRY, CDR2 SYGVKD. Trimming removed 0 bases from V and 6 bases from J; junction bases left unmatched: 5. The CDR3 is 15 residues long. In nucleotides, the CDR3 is TGTGCCATCAGTGAGTCCCTAGCGGCCTTCAATGAGCAGTTCTTC. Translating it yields CAISESLAAFNEQFF.

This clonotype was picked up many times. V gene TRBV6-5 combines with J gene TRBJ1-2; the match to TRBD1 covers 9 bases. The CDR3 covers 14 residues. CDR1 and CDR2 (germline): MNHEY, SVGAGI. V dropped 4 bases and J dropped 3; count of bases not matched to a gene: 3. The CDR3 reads CASSSDRGDYGYTF. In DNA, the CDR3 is TGTGCCAGCAGTTCAGACAGGGGGGACTATGGCTACACCTTC.

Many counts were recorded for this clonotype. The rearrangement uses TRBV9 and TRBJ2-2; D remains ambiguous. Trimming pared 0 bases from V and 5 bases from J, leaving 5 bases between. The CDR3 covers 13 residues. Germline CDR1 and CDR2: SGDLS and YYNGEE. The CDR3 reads CASSVGLTGELFF. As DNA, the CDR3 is TGTGCCAGCAGCGTAGGGCTGACCGGGGAGCTGTTTTTT.

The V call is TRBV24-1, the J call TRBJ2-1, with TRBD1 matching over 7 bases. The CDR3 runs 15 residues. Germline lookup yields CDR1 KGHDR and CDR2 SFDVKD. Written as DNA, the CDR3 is TGTGCTAGAGATCGGAGACAGGGATTCTACAATGAGCAGTTCTTC. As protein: CARDRRQGFYNEQFF.

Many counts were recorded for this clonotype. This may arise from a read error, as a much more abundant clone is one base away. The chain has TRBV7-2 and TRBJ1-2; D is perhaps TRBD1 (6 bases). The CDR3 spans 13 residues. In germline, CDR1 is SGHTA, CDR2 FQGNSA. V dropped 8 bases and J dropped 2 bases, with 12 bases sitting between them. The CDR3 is CASRGPENYGYTF. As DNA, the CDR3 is TGTGCCAGCCGGGGGCCTGAAAACTATGGCTACACCTTC.

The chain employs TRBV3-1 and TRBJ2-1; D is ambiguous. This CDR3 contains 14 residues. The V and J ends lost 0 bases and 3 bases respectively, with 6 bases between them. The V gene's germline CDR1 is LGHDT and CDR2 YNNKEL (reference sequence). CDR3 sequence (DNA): TGTGCCAGCAGCCAAGATCTCCGCTACAATGAGCAGTTCTTC. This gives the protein CASSQDLRYNEQFF.

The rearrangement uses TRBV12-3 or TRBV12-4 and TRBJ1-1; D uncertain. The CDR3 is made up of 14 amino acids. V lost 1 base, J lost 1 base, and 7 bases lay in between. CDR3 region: CASSLVYGNTEAFF. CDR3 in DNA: TGTGCCAGCAGTTTAGTCTACGGGAACACTGAAGCTTTCTTT.

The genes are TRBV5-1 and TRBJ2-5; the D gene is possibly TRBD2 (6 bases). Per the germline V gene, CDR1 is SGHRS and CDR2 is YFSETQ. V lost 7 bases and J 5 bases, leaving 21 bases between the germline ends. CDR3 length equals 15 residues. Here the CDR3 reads CASAGQAGSVETQYF. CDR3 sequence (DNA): TGCGCCAGCGCGGGGCAAGCGGGCTCTGTGGAGACCCAGTACTTC.

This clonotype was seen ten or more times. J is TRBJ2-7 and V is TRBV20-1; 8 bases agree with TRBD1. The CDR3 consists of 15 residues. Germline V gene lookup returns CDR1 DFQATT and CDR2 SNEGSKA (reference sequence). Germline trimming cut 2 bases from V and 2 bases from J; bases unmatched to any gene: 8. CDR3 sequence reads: CSARPPTGAPYEQYF. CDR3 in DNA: TGCAGTGCTAGACCCCCGACAGGGGCTCCCTACGAGCAGTACTTC.

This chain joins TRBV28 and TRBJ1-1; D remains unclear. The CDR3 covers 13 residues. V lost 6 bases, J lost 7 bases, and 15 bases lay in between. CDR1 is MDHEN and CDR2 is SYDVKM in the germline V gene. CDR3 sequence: CASSYAGRDEAFF. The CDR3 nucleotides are TGTGCCAGCAGCTATGCTGGGCGCGATGAAGCTTTCTTT.

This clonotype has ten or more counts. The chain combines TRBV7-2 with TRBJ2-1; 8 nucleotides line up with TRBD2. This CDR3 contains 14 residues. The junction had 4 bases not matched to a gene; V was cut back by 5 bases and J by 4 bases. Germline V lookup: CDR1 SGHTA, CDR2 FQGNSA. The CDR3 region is CASSREREYNEQFF. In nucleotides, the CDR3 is TGTGCCAGCAGCCGCGAGCGGGAGTACAATGAGCAGTTCTTC.

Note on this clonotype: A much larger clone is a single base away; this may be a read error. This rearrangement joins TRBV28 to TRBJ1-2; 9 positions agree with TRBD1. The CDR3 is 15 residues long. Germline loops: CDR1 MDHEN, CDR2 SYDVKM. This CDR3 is CASGSGTGLNCGYTF. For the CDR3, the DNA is TGTGCCAGCGGAAGTGGGACAGGGCTCAACTGTGGCTACACCTTC.

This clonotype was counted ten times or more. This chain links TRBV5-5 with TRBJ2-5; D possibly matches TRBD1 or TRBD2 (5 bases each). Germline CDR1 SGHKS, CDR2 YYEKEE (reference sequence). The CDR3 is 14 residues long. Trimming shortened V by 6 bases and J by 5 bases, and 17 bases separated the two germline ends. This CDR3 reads CASIVGAGGETQYF. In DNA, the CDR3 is TGTGCCAGCATCGTCGGGGCGGGCGGGGAGACCCAGTACTTC.

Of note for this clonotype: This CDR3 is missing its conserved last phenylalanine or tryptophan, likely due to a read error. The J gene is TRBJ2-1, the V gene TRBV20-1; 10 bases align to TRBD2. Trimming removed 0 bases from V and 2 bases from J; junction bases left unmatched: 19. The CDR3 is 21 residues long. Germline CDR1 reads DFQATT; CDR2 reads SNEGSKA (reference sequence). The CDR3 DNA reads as TGCAGTGCTAGAGATGGTACGGGGCGACTAGCGGGCCAGTCCCCCTACAATGAGCAGTTCCTC. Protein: CSARDGTGRLAGQSPYNEQFL.

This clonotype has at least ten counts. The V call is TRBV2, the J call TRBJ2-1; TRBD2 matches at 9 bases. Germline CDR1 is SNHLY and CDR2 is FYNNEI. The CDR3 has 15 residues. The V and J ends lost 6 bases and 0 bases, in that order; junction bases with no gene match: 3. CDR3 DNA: TGTGCCAGCAGCCTTAGCGGGAGCTCCTACAATGAGCAGTTCTTC. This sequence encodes CASSLSGSSYNEQFF.

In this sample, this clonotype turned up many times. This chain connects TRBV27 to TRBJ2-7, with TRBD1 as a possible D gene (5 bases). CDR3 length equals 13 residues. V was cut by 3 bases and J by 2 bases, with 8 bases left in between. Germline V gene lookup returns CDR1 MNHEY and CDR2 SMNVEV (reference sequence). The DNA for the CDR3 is TGTGCCAGCAGTTTTGGGGCTGCCTACGAGCAGTACTTC. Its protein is CASSFGAAYEQYF.

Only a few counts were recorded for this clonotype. Here the CDR3 reads CASSLERGDTEAFF. The CDR3 nucleotides are TGTGCCAGCAGCTTAGAAAGGGGCGACACTGAAGCTTTCTTT. J is TRBJ1-1 and V is TRBV7-2; TRBD1 might be the D (5 bases). Trimming shortened V by 1 base and J by 3 bases, and 9 bases separated the two germline ends. The CDR3 has 14 residues. CDR1 and CDR2 from the germline V gene are SGHTA and FQGNSA.

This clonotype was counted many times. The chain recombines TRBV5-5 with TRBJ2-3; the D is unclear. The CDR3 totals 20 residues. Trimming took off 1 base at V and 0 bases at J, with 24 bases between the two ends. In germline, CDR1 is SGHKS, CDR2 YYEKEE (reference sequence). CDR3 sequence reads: CASSLRLVTGSPSSTDTQYF. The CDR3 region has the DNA TGTGCCAGCAGCTTGCGTTTAGTGACGGGCAGCCCTTCTAGCACAGATACGCAGTATTTT. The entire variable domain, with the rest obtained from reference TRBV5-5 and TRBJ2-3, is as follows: DAGVTQSPTHLIKTRGQQVTLRCSPISGHKSVSWYQQVLGQGPQFIFQYYEKEERGRGNFPDRFSARQFPNYSSELNVNALLLGDSALYLCASSLRLVTGSPSSTDTQYFGPGTRLTVL.

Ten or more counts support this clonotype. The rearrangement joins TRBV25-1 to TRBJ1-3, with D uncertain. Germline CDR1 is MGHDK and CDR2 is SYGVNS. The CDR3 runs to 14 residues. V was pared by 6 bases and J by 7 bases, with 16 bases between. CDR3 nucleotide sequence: TGTGCCAGCAGAAATACCCGTGGAGGGAACACCATATATTTT. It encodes CASRNTRGGNTIYF.

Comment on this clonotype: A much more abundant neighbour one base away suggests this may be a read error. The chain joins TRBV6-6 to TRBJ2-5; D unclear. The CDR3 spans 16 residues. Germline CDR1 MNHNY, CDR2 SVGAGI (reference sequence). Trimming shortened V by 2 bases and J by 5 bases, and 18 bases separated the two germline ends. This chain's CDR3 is CASSYGDEGPRETQYF. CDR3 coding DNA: TGTGCCAGCAGTTACGGGGATGAAGGTCCCCGGGAGACCCAGTACTTC.

The CDR3 sequence is CASGRPRAGGGYTF. CDR3 nucleotide sequence: TGTGCTAGTGGCCGCCCCCGAGCGGGAGGTGGCTACACCTTC. The chain carries TRBV12-5 and TRBJ1-2; D ambiguous. Per the germline V gene, CDR1 is LGHNT and CDR2 is FRNRAP. The CDR3 runs to 14 residues. Between the trimmed V and J ends, which lost 6 bases and 7 bases, there was a span of 18 bases. Full variable domain (rest looked up from reference TRBV12-5 and TRBJ1-2): DARVTQTPRHKVTEMGQEVTMRCQPILGHNTVFWYRQTMMQGLELLAYFRNRAPLDDSGMPKDRFSAEMPDATLATLKIQPSEPRDSAVYFCASGRPRAGGGYTFGSGTRLTVV.

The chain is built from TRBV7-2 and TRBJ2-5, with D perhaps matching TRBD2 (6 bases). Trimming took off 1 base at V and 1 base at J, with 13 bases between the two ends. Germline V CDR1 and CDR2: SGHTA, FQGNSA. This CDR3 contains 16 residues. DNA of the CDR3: TGTGCCAGCAGCTTAGTGGGGGGACCTCGCCAAGAGACCCAGTACTTC. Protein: CASSLVGGPRQETQYF. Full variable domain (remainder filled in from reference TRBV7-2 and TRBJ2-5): GAGVSQSPSNKVTEKGKDVELRCDPISGHTALYWYRQSLGQGLEFLIYFQGNSAPDKSGLPSDRFSAERTGGSVSTLTIQRTQQEDSAVYLCASSLVGGPRQETQYFGPGTRLLVL.

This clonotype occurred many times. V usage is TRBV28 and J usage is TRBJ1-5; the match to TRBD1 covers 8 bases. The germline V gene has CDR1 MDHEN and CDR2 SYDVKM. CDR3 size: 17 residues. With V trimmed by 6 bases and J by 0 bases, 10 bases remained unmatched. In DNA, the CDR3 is TGTGCCAGCAGGGGACAGGATATTCGTTATAGCAATCAGCCCCAGCATTTT. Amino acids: CASRGQDIRYSNQPQHF.

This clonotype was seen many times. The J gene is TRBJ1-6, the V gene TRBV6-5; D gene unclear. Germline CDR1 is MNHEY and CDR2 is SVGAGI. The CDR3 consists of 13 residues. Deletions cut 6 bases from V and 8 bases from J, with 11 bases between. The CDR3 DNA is TGTGCCAGCAGGTTATTTCAGGATTCACCCCTCCACTTT. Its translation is CASRLFQDSPLHF.